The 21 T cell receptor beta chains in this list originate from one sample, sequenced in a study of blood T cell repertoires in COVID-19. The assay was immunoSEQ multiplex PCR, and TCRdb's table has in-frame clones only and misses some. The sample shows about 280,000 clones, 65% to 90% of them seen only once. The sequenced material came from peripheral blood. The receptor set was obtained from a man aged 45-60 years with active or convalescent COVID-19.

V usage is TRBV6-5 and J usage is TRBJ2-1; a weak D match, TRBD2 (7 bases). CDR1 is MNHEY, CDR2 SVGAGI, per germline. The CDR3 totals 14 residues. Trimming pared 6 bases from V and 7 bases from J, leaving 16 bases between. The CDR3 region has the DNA TGTGCCAGCAGGGAGGGGGGGGCTGCGAATGAGCAGTTCTTC. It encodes CASREGGAANEQFF.

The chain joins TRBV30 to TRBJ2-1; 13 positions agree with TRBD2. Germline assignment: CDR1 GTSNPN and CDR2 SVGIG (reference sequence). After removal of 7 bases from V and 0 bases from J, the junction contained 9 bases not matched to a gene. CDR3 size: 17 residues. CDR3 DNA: TGTGCCTCCCGCGGGACTAGCGGGATTCTCTCCTACAATGAGCAGTTCTTC. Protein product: CASRGTSGILSYNEQFF.

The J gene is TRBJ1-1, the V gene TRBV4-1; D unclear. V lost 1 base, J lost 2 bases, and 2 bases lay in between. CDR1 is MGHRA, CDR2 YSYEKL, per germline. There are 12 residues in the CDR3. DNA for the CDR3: TGCGCCAGCAGCCAAGTAAACACTGAAGCTTTCTTT. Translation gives CASSQVNTEAFF.

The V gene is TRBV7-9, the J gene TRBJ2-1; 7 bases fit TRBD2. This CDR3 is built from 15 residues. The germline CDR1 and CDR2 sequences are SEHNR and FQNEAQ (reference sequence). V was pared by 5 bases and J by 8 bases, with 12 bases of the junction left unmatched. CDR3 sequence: CASSRKTGGNDEQFF. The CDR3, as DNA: TGTGCCAGCAGCCGAAAAACGGGAGGAAACGATGAGCAGTTCTTC.

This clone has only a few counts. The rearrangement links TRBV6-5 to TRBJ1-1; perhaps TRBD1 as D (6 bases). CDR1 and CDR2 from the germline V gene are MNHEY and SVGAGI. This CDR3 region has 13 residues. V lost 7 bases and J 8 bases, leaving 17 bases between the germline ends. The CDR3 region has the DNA TGTGCCAGCATTAGAATCGCAGGGACAGAAGCTTTCTTT. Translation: CASIRIAGTEAFF.

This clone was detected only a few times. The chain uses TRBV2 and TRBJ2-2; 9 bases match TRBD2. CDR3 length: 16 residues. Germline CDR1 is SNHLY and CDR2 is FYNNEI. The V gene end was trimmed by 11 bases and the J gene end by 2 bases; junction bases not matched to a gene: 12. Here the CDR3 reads CAGLGGTSFNTGELFF. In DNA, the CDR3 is TGTGCCGGACTCGGCGGGACTAGCTTTAACACCGGGGAGCTGTTTTTT.

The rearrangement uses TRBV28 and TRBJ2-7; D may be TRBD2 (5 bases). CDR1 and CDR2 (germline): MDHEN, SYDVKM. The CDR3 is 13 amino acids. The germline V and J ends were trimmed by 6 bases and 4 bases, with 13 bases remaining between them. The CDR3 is CASRKGVRYEQYF. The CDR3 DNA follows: TGTGCCAGCAGAAAGGGAGTAAGGTACGAGCAGTACTTC.

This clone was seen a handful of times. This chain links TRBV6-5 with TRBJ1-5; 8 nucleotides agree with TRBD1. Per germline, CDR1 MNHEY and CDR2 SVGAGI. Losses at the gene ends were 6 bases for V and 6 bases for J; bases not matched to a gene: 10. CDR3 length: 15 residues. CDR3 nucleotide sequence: TGTGCCAGCAGAAGGACACAGGGGGTTCGTCAGCCCCAGCATTTT. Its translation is CASRRTQGVRQPQHF.

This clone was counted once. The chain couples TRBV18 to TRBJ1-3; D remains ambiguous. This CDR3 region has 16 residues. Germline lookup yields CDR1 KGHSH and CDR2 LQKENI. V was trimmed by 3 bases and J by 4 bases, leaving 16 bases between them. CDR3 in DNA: TGTGCCAGCTCACCGAACGGGGTTCCCGGAGGAAACACCATATATTTT. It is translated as CASSPNGVPGGNTIYF.

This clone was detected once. The CDR3 is CASSLPRAGQYEQYF. The CDR3 nucleotides read TGTGCCAGCAGCCTCCCCCGAGCAGGGCAGTACGAGCAGTACTTC. V usage is TRBV3-1 (or the pseudogene TRBV3-2) and J usage is TRBJ2-7; D perhaps matches TRBD1 (5 bases). Per germline, CDR1 LGHDT and CDR2 YNNKEL (reference sequence). The CDR3 loop spans 15 amino acids. Trimming cost V 4 bases and J 4 bases, with 17 bases left between them.

CDR3 coding DNA: TGCGCCAGCAAGCCCGCTTCACAGGGAGTCACCGGGGAGCTGTTTTTT. As protein: CASKPASQGVTGELFF. This chain uses TRBV5-1 with TRBJ2-2; tentatively, D is TRBD1 (6 bases). V gave up 6 bases and J gave up 4 bases, with 19 bases separating them. There are 16 residues in the CDR3. Germline V gene lookup returns CDR1 SGHRS and CDR2 YFSETQ.

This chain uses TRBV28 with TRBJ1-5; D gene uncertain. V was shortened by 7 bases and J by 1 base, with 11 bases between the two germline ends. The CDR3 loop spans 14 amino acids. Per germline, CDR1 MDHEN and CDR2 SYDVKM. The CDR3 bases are TGTGCCAGCAACGCCCCGGGGAGCAATCAGCCCCAGCATTTT. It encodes CASNAPGSNQPQHF.

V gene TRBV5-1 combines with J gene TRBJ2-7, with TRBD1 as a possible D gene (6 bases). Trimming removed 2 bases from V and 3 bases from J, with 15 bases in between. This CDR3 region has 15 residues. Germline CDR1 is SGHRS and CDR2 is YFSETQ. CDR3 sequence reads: CASSLTGPMGYEQYF. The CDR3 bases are TGCGCCAGCAGCTTAACAGGGCCGATGGGCTACGAGCAGTACTTC.

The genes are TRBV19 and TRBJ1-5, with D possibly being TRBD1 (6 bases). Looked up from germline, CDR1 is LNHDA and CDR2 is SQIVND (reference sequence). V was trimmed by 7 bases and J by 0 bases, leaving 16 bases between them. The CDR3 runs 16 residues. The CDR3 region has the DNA TGTGCCAGTATACAAGACAGGAGCTATAGCAATCAGCCCCAGCATTTT. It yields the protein CASIQDRSYSNQPQHF.

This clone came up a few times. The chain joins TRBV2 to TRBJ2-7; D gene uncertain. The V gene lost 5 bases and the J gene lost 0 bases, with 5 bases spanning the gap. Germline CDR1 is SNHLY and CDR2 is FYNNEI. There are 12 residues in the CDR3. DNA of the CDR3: TGTGCCAGCAGTCGAGACTCCTACGAGCAGTACTTC. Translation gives CASSRDSYEQYF.

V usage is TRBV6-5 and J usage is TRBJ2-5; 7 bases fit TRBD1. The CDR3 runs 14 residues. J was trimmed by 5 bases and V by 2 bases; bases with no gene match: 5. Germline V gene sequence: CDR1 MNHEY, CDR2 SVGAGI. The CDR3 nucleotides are TGTGCCAGCAGTTACCAAACAGGGGAGGAGACCCAGTACTTC. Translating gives CASSYQTGEETQYF.

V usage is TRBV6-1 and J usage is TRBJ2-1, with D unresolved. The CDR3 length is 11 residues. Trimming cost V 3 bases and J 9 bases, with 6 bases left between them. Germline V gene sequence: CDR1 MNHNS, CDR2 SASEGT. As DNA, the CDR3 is TGTGCCAGCAGTGATGAGGCTGAGCAGTTCTTC. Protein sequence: CASSDEAEQFF.

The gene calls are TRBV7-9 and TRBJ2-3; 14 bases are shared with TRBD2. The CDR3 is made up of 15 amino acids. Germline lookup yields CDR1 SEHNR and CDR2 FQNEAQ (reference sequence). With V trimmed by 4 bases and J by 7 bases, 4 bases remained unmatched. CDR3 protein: CASSSTSGRGYTQYF. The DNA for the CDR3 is TGTGCCAGCAGCTCGACTAGCGGGAGGGGGTATACGCAGTATTTT.

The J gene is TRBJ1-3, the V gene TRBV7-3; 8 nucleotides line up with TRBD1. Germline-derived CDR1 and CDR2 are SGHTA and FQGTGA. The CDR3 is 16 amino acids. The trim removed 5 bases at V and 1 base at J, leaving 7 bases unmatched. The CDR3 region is CASSRPGQASGNTIYF. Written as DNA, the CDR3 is TGTGCCAGCAGCCGCCCGGGACAGGCATCTGGAAACACCATATATTTT. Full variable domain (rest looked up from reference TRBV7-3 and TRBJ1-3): GAGVSQTPSNKVTEKGKYVELRCDPISGHTALYWYRQSLGQGPEFLIYFQGTGAADDSGLPNDRFFAVRPEGSVSTLKIQRTERGDSAVYLCASSRPGQASGNTIYFGEGSWLTVV.

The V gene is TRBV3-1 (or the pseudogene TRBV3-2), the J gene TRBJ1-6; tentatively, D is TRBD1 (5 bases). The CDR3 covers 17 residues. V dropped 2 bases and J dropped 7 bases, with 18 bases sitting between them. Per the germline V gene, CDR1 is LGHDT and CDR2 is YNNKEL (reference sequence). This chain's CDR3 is CASSQRPPGQLNSPLHF. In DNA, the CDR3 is TGTGCCAGCAGCCAACGACCCCCAGGGCAGCTAAATTCACCCCTCCACTTT.

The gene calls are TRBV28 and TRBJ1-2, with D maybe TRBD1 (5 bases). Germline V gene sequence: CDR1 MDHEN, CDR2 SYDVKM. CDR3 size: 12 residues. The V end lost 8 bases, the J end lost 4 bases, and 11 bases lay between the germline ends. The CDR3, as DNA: TGTGCCAGCCTGAGACAGAGCTATGGCTACACCTTC. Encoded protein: CASLRQSYGYTF.